This TCR beta chain is from a study of read filtering for tumor transcriptome and immune sequencing. From 300 to 450 ng of RNA, a library with molecular barcoded alpha/delta and beta/gamma adaptors was made. TCRdb recomputed calls from the reads with MiXCR, one row per CDR3 protein. The sample yields some 46,000 distinct CDR3 sequences, around 21% seen once. Germline V gene data show CDR1 as DFQATT and CDR2 as SNEGSKA (reference sequence). With 3 bases clipped from V and 4 bases from J, the junction kept 14 bases outside the gene matches. The length of the CDR3 is 17 residues. This TCR came from a donor at least 40 years old with multiple myeloma. The material sequenced was a population of CD138-negative cells sorted from bone marrow. The chain combines TRBV20-1 with TRBJ2-1, with 8 bases aligning to TRBD2. The chain's CDR3 is CSASTRRSGGSYNEQFF. DNA of the CDR3: TGCAGTGCTAGTACACGGAGGTCGGGGGGGAGTTACAATGAGCAGTTCTTC.